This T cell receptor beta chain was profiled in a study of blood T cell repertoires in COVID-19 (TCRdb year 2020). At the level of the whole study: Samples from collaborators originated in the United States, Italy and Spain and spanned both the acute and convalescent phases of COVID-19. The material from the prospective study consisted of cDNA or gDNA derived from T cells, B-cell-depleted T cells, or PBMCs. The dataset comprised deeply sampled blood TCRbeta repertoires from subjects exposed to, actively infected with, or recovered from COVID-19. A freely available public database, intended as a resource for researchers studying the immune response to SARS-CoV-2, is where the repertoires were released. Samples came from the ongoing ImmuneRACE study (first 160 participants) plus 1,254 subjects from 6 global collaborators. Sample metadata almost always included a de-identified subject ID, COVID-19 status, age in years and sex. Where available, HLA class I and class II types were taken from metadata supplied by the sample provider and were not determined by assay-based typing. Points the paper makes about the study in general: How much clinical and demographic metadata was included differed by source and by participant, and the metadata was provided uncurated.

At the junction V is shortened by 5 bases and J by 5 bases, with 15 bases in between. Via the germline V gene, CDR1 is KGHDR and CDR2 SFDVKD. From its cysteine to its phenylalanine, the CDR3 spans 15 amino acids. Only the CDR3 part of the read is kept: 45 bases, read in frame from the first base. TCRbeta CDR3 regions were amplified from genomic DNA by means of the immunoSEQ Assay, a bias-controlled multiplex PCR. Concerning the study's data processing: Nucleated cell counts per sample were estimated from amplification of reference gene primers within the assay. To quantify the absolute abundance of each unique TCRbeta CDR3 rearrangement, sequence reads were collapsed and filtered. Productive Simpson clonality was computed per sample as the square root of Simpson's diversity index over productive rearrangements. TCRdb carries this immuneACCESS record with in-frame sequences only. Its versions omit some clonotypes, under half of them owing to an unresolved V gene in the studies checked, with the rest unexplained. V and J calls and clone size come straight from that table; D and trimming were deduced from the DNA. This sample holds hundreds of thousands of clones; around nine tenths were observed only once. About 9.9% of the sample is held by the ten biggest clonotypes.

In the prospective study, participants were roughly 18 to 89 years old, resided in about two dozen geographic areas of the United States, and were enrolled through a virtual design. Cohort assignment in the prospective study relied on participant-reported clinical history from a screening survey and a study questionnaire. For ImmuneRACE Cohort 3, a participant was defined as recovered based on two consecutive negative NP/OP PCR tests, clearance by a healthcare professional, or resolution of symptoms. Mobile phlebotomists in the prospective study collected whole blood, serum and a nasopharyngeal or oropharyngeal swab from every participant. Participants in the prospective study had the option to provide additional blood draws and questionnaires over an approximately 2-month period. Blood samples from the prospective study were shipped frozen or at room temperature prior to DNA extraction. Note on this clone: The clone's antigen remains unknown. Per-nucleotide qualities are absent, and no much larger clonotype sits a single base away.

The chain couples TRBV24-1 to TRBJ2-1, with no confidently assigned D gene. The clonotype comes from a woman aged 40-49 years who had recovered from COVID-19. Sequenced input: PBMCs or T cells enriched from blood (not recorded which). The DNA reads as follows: TGTGCCACCAGTGGTGGAGCTCTTTCGAACAATGAGCAGTTCTTC. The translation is CATSGGALSNNEQFF.